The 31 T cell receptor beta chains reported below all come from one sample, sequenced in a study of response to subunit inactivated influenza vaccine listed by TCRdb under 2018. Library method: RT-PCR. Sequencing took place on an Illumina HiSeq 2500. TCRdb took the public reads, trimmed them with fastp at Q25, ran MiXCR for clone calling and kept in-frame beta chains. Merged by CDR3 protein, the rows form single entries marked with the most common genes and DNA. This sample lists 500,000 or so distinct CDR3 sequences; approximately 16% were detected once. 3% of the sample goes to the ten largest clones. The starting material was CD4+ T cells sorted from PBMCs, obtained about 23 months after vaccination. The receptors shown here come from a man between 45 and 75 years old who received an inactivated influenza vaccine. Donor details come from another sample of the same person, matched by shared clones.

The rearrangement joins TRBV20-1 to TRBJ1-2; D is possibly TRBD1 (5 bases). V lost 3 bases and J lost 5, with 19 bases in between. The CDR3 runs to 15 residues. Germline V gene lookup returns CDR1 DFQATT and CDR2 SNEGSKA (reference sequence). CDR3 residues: CSASSGTRGLYGYTF. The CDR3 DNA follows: TGCAGTGCTAGTAGCGGGACTCGGGGATTATATGGCTACACCTTC.

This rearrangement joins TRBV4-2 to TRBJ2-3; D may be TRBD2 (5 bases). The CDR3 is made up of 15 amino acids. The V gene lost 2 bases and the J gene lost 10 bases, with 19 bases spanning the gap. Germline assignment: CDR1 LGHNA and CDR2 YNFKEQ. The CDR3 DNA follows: TGTGCCAGCAGCCAATCACTGGTAGACGGGGTTGCGCAGTATTTT. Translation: CASSQSLVDGVAQYF.

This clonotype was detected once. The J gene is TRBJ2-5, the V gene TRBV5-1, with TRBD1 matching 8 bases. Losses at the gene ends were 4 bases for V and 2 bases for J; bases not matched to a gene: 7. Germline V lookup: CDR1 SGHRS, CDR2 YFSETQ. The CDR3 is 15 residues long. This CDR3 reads CASSPGQGLQETQYF. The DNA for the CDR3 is TGCGCCAGCAGCCCAGGACAGGGATTACAAGAGACCCAGTACTTC.

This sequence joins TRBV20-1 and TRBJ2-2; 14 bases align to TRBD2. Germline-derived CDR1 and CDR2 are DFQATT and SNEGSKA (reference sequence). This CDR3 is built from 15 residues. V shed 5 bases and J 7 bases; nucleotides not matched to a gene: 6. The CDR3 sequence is CSALGLAGASGELFF. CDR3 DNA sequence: TGCAGTGCTCTGGGACTAGCGGGAGCCAGCGGGGAGCTGTTTTTT.

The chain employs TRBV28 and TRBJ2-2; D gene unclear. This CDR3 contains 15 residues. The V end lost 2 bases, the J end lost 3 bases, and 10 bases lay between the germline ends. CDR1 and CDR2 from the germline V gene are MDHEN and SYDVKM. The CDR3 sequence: CASSLPKVDTGELFF. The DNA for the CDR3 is TGTGCCAGCAGTTTACCCAAAGTCGACACCGGGGAGCTGTTTTTT.

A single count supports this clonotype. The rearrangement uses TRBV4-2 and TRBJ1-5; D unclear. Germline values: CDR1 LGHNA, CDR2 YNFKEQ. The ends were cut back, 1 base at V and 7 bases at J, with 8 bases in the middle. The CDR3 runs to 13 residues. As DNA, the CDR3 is TGTGCCAGCAGCCAAGGGACCGAGCAGCCCCAGCATTTT. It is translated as CASSQGTEQPQHF.

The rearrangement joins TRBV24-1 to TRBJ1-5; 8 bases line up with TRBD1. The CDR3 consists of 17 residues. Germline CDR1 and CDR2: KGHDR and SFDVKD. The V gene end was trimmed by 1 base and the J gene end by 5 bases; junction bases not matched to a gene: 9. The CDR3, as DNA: TGTGCCACCAGTGATTTAGATGACAGGGGCCGATATCAGCCCCAGCATTTT. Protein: CATSDLDDRGRYQPQHF.

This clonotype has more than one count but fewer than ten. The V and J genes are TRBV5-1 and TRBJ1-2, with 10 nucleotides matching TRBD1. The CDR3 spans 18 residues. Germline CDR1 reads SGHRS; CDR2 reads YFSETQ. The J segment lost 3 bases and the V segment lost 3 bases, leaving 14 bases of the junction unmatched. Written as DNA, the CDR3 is TGCGCCAGCAGCTATTGGGCCGGGACAGGGGCCTTTGACTATGGCTACACCTTC. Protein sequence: CASSYWAGTGAFDYGYTF. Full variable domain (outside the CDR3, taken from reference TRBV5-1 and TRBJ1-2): KAGVTQTPRYLIKTRGQQVTLSCSPISGHRSVSWYQQTPGQGLQFLFEYFSETQRNKGNFPGRFSGRQFSNSRSEMNVSTLELGDSALYLCASSYWAGTGAFDYGYTFGSGTRLTVV.

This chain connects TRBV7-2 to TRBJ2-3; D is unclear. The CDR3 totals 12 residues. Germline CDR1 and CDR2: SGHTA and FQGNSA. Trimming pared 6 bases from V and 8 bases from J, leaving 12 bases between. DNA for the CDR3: TGTGCCAGCAGTGACTTCACGGGTACGCAGTATTTT. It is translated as CASSDFTGTQYF. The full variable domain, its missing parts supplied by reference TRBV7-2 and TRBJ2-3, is GAGVSQSPSNKVTEKGKDVELRCDPISGHTALYWYRQSLGQGLEFLIYFQGNSAPDKSGLPSDRFSAERTGGSVSTLTIQRTQQEDSAVYLCASSDFTGTQYFGPGTRLTVL.

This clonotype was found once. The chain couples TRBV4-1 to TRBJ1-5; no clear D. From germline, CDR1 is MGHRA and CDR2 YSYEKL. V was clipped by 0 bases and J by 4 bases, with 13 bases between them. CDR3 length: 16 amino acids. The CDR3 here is CASSQDPQVTNQPQHF. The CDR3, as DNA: TGCGCCAGCAGCCAAGATCCCCAGGTAACGAATCAGCCCCAGCATTTT.

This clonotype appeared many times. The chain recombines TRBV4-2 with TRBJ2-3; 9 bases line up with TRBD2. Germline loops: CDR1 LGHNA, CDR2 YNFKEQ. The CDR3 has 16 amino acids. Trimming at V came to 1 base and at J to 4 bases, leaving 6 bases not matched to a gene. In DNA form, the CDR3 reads TGTGCCAGCAGCCAAGTCAGCGGGAGGATTTCAGATACGCAGTATTTT. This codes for CASSQVSGRISDTQYF.

The CDR3 DNA reads as TGTGCCAGCTCACCACCGATTCTAGCGGGACTCGGTGAGCAGTTCTTC. This sequence encodes CASSPPILAGLGEQFF. This chain links TRBV18 with TRBJ2-1; 9 bases align to TRBD2. The CDR3 loop spans 16 amino acids. Germline loops: CDR1 KGHSH, CDR2 LQKENI. V dropped 0 bases and J dropped 9; count of bases not matched to a gene: 9. The full variable domain, with the rest looked up from reference TRBV18 and TRBJ2-1, is NAGVMQNPRHLVRRRGQEARLRCSPMKGHSHVYWYRQLPEEGLKFMVYLQKENIIDESGMPKERFSAEFPKEGPSILRIQQVVRGDSAAYFCASSPPILAGLGEQFFGPGTRLTVL.

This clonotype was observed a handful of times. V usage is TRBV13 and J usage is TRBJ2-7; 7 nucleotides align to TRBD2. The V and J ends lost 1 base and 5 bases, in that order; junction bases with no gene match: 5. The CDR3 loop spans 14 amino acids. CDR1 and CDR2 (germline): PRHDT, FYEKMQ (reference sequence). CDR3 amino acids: CASSLDPLADEQYF. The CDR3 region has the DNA TGTGCCAGCAGCTTAGACCCCCTAGCGGACGAGCAGTACTTC.

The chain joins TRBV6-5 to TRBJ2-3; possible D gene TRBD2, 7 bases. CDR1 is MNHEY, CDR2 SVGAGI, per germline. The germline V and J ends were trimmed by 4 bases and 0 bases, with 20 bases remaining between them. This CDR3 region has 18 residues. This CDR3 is CASSFSPGRGRSTDTQYF. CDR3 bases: TGTGCCAGCAGTTTTTCCCCTGGGCGGGGGCGGAGCACAGATACGCAGTATTTT.

The CDR3 region is CASSLMETQGEQYF. The CDR3 nucleotides read TGTGCCAGCAGCTTAATGGAGACCCAAGGCGAGCAGTACTTC. This chain uses TRBV7-9 with TRBJ2-7, with D unclear. V lost 2 bases to trimming and J lost 6 bases, with 14 bases between them. This CDR3 is 14 amino acids long. CDR1 and CDR2 from the germline V gene are SEHNR and FQNEAQ (reference sequence).

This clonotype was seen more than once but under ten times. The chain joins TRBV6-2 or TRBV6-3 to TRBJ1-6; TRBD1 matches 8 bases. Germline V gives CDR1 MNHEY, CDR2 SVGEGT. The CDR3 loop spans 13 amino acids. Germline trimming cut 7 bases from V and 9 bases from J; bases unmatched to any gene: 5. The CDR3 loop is CASNDRGASPLHF. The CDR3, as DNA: TGTGCCAGCAATGACAGGGGAGCTTCACCCCTCCACTTT.

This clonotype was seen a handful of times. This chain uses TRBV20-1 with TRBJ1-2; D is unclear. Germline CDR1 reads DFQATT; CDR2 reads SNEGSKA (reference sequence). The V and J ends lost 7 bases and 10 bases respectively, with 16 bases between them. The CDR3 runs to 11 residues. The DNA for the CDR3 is TGCAGTGTTGACACCGGGAGGGACTACACCTTC. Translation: CSVDTGRDYTF.

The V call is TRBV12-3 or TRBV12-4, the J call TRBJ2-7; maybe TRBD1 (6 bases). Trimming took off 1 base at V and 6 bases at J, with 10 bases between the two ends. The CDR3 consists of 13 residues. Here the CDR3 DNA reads TGTGCCAGCAGTTTAGGGACAGCCCGCGAGCAGTACTTC. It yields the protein CASSLGTAREQYF.

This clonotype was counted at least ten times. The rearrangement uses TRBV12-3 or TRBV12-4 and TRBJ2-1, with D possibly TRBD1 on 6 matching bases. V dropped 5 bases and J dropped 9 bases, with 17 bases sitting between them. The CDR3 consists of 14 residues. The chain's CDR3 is CASSKSTGPGEQFF. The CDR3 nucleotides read TGTGCCAGCAGTAAGAGTACAGGGCCTGGTGAGCAGTTCTTC.

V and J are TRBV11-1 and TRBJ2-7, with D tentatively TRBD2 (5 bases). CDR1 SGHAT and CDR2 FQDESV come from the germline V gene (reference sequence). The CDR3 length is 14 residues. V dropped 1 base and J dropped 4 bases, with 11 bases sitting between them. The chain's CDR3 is CASSLGLRDYEQYF. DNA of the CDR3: TGTGCCAGCAGCTTAGGGCTACGGGATTACGAGCAGTACTTC.

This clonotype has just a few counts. The CDR3 loop is CASGSPFNTGELFF. The CDR3 DNA follows: TGTGCCAGCGGATCCCCTTTTAACACCGGGGAGCTGTTTTTT. This chain joins TRBV28 and TRBJ2-2; D is ambiguous. Germline V gives CDR1 MDHEN, CDR2 SYDVKM. The V end lost 8 bases, the J end lost 2 bases, and 12 bases lay between the germline ends. The CDR3 consists of 14 residues. Looking up the rest from reference TRBV28 and TRBJ2-2 gives the full variable domain: DVKVTQSSRYLVKRTGEKVFLECVQDMDHENMFWYRQDPGLGLRLIYFSYDVKMKEKGDIPEGYSVSREKKERFSLILESASTNQTSMYLCASGSPFNTGELFFGEGSRLTVL.

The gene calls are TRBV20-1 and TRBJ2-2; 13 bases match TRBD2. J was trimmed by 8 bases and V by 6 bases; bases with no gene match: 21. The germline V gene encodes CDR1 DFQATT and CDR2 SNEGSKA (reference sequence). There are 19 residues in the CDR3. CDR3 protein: CSAISSPLSGLAGTGELFF. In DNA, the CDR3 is TGCAGTGCAATTAGTTCACCTCTCTCGGGACTAGCGGGAACAGGGGAGCTGTTTTTT.

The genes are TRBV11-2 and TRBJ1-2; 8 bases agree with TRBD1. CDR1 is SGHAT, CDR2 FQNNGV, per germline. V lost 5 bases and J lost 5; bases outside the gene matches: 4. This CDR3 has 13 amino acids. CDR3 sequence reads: CASSIRGPYGYTF. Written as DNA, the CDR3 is TGTGCCAGCAGCATCAGGGGGCCTTATGGCTACACCTTC.

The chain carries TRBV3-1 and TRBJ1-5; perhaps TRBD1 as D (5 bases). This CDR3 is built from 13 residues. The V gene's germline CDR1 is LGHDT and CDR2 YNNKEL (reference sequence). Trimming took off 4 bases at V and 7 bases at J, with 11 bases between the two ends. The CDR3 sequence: CASSPGRGQPQHF. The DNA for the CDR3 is TGTGCCAGCAGCCCCGGTCGGGGCCAGCCCCAGCATTTT.

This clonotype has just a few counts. The DNA for the CDR3 is TGCGCCAGCAGCTTGGAGGCCCCGGGAGATACGCAGTATTTT. It specifies CASSLEAPGDTQYF. This chain connects TRBV5-1 to TRBJ2-3; no reliable D call. Looked up from germline, CDR1 is SGHRS and CDR2 is YFSETQ. Trimming cost V 0 bases and J 5 bases, with 10 bases left between them. The CDR3 sequence is 14 residues long.

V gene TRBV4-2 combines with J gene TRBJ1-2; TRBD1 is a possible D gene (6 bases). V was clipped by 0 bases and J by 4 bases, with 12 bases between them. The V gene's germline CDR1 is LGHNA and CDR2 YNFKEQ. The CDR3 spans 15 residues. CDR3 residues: CASSQDLSGAYGYTF. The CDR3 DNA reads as TGTGCCAGCAGCCAAGATCTCTCGGGGGCCTATGGCTACACCTTC.

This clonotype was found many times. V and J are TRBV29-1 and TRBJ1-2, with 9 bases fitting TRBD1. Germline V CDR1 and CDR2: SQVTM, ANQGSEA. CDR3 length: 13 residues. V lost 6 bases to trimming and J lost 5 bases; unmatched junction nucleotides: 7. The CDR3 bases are TGCAGCGTAGCGGACAGGGGTCGTTATGGCTACACCTTC. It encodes CSVADRGRYGYTF.

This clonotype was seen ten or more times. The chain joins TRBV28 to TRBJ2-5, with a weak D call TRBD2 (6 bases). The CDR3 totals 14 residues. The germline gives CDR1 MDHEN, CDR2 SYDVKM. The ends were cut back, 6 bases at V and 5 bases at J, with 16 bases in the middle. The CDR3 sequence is CASRRAGYGETQYF. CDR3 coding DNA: TGTGCCAGCAGGCGGGCGGGATATGGGGAGACCCAGTACTTC.

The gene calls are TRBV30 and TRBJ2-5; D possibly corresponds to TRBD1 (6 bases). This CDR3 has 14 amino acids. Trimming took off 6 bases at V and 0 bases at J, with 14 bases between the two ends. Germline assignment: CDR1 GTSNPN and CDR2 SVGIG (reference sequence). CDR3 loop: CACAWDTYQETQYF. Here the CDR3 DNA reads TGTGCCTGCGCCTGGGACACGTACCAAGAGACCCAGTACTTC.

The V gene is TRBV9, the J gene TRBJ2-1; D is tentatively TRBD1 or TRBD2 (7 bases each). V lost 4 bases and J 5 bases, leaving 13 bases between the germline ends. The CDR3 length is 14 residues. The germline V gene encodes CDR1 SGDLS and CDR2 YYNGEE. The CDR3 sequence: CASSPTGTNNEQFF. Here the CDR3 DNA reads TGTGCCAGCAGCCCGACAGGGACTAACAATGAGCAGTTCTTC.

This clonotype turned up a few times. In DNA, the CDR3 is TGTGCCAGCAGCCAAGTGTTGGGGGCGGATGGCTACACCTTC. Translated: CASSQVLGADGYTF. V is TRBV3-1 and J is TRBJ1-2, with D perhaps TRBD1 (6 bases). The CDR3 totals 14 residues. With 1 base removed from V and 6 bases from J, the gap between germline ends came to 12 bases. Germline V gene data show CDR1 as LGHDT and CDR2 as YNNKEL (reference sequence).